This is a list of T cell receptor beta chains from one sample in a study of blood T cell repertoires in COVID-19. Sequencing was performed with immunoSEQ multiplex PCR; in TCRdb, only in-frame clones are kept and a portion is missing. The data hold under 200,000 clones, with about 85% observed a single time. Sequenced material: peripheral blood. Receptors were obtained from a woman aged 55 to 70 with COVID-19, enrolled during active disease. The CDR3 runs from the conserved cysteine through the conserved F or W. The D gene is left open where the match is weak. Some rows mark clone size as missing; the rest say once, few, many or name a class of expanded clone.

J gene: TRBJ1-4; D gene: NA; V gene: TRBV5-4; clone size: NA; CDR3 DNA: TGTGCCAGCAGCGACTCAGGGTACTATAATGAAAAACTGTTTTTT; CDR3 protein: CASSDSGYYNEKLFF
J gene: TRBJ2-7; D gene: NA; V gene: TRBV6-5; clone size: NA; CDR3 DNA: TGTGCCACCACAGTAGGCTACGAGCAGTACTTC; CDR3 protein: CATTVGYEQYF
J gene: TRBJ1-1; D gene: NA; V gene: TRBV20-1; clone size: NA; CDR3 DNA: TGCAGTGCCGGGCGGGGTGCTGAAGCTTTCTTT; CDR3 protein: CSAGRGAEAFF
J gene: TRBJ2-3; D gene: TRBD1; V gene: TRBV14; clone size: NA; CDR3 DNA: TGTGCCAGCAGCCAAGCCTTGTCCGGGACAGTGGGCACAGATACGCAGTATTTT; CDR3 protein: CASSQALSGTVGTDTQYF
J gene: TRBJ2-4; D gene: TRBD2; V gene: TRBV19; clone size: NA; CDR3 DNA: TGTGCCAGTAGTGGGACTAGCGGGAGGGCCTGGACCAAAAACATTCAGTACTTC; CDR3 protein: CASSGTSGRAWTKNIQYF
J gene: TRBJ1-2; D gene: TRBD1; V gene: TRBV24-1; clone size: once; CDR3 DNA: TGTGCCACCAGTGATTACCGGACAGGGGCCGATGGCTACACCTTC; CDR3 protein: CATSDYRTGADGYTF
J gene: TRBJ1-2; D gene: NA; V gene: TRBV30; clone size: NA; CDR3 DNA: TGTGCCTGGATGGGGACTACACCGTTTTCTAACTATGGCTACACCTTC; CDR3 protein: CAWMGTTPFSNYGYTF
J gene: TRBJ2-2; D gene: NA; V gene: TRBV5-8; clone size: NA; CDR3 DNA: TGTGCCAGCAGCTTCCAGACCGGGGAGCTGTTTTTT; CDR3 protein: CASSFQTGELFF
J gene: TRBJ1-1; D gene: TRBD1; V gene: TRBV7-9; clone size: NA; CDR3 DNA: TGTGCCAGCAGCTCTGCAAGGGGGCGCGACACTGAAGCTTTCTTT; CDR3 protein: CASSSARGRDTEAFF
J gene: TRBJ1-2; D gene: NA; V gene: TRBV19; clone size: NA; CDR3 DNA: TGTGCCAGTAGTATCCGCGAATACTATGGCTACACCTTC; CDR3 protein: CASSIREYYGYTF
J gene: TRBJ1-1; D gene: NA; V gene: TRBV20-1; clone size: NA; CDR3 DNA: TGCAGTACAAAAAGTAACACTGAAGCTTTCTTT; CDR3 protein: CSTKSNTEAFF
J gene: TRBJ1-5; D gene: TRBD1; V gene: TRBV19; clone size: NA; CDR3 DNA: TGTGCCAGTAGTATAGCGCCGACAGGGTTCAATCAGCCCCAGCATTTT; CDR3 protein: CASSIAPTGFNQPQHF
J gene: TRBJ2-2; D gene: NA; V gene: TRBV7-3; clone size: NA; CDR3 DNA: TGTGCCAGCAGCTTATCGGGCACCGGGGAGCTGTTTTTT; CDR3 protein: CASSLSGTGELFF
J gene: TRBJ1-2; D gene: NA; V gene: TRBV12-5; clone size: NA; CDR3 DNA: TGTGCTAGTGGTTTCTCTACGCTATTGCAGGGTCTTAAGGACGGCTACACCTTC; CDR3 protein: CASGFSTLLQGLKDGYTF
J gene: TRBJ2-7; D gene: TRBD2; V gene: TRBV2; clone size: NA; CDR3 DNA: TGTGCCAGCAGGGGAGGTGGTAGCGGGGGCCCTTCCTCCTACGAGCAGTACTTC; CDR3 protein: CASRGGGSGGPSSYEQYF
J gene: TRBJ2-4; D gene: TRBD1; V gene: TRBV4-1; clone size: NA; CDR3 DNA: TGCGCCAGCAGCCATCTGACAGGGGTGGAAAACATTCAGTACTTC; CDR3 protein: CASSHLTGVENIQYF
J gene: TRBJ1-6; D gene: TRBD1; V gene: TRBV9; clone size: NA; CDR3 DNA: TGTGCCAGCAGCGCCGCCGGTAGGACAGGGGGCGCGGTATCACCCCTCCACTTT; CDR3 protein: CASSAAGRTGGAVSPLHF
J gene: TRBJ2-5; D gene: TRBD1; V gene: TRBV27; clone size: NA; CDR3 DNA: TGTGCCAGCAGTTTGCAGTGGAATAGGGGGCTGGTGACCCAGTACTTC; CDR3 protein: CASSLQWNRGLVTQYF
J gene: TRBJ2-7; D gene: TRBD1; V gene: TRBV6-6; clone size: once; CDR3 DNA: TGTGCCAGCAGTACCGACAGGGCCTCCTACGAGCAGTACTTC; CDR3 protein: CASSTDRASYEQYF
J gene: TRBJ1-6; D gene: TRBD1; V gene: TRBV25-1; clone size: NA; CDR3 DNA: TGTGCCAGCAGTGCCGGACAGGGGGGCGGTTCACCCCTCCACTTT; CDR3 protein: CASSAGQGGGSPLHF
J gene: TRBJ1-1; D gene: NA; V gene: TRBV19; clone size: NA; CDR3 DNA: TGTGCCAGTAATTCGGGGGGGGGTTCCACTGAAGCTTTCTTT; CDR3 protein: CASNSGGGSTEAFF
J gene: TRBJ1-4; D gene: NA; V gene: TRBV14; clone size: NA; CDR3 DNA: TGTGCCAGCAGCCAAGGATGGGGGCGCAGGGCTAATGAAAAACTGTTTTTT; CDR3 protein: CASSQGWGRRANEKLFF
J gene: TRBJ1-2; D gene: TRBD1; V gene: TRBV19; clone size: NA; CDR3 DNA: TGTGCCAGTAGTAGGGACAGGGAGAACGGCTATGGCTACACCTTC; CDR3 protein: CASSRDRENGYGYTF
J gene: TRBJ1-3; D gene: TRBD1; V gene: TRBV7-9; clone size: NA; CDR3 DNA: TGTGCCAGCAGCTCGGATCACAGGGGCTCTGGAAACACCATATATTTT; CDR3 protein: CASSSDHRGSGNTIYF
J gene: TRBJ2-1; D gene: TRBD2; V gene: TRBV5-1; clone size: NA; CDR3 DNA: TGCGCCAGCAGCTTGTCGCTAGCGGGGGACTCCAAGCAGTTCTTC; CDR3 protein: CASSLSLAGDSKQFF
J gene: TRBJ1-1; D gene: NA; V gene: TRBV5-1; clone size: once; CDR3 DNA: TGCGCCAGCAGGGCCAACAGCGGGGGGACTGAAGCTTTCTTT; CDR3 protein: CASRANSGGTEAFF
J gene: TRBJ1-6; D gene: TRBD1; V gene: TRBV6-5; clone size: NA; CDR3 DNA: TGTGCCAGCAGTTACTCGGGACAGGGGGCCAAAACACCCCTCCACTTT; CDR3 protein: CASSYSGQGAKTPLHF
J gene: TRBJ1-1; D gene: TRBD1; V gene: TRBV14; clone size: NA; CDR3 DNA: TGTGCCAGCAGCCGGGGCACGACAGGGGGCAGGGGGAACACTGAAGCTTTCTTT; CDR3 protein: CASSRGTTGGRGNTEAFF
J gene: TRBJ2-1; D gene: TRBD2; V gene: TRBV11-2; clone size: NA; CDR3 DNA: TGTGCCAGCAGCTTGGGAAGCGGGAGACCTTCCTACAATGAGCAGTTCTTC; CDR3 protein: CASSLGSGRPSYNEQFF
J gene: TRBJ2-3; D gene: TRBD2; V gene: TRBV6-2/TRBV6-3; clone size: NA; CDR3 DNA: TGTGCCAGCAGTTACGGGCGCGGGAGGACAGATACGCAGTATTTT; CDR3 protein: CASSYGRGRTDTQYF
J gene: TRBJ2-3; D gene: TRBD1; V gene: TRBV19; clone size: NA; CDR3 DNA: TGTGCCAGTAGCCCCGACAGGGCCGATACGCAGTATTTT; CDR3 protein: CASSPDRADTQYF
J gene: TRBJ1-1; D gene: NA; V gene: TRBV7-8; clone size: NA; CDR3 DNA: TGTGCCAGCAGCTTAAATGGCAGGAACACTGAAGCTTTCTTT; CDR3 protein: CASSLNGRNTEAFF
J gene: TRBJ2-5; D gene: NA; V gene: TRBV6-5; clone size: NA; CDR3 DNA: TGTGCCAGCATCCGTCGGGGGGCCCCAGAGACCCAGTACTTC; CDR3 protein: CASIRRGAPETQYF
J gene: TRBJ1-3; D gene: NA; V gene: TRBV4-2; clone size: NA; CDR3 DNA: TGTGCCAGCAGCCAAGAAACGGGCGGGGTCGGAAACACCATATATTTT; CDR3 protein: CASSQETGGVGNTIYF
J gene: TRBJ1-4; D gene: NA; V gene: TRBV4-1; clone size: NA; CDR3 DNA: TGCGCCAGCAGCCAAGGATGGGCGGGTGAAAAACTGTTTTTT; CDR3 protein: CASSQGWAGEKLFF
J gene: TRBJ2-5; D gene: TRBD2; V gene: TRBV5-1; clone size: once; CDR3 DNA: TGCGCCAGCAGGCCCCCTCTACTAGCGAGTGGGGAGACCCAGTACTTC; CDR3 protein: CASRPPLLASGETQYF
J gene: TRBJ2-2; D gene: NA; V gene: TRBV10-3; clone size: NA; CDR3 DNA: TGTGCCATCAGTGTTACAGGGCCCGGGGAGCTGTTTTTT; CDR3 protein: CAISVTGPGELFF
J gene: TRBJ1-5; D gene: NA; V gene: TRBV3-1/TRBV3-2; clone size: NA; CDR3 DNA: TGTGCCAGCAGCCAAGCTACAGCAGGGCCCCAGCATTTT; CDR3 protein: CASSQATAGPQHF
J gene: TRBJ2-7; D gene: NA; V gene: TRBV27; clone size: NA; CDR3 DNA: TGTGCCAGCAGTTTAGCGGGGCCATCCTACGAGCAGTACTTC; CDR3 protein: CASSLAGPSYEQYF
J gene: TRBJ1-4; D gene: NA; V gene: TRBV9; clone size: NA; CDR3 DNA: TGTGCCAGCGTCACCTCAGGGGTATGGAATGAAAAACTGTTTTTT; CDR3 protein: CASVTSGVWNEKLFF
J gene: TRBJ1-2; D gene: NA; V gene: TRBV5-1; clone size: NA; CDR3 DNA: TGCGCCAGCATTGACAGCCACTATGGCTACACCTTC; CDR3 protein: CASIDSHYGYTF
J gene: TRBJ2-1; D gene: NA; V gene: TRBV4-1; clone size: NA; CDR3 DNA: TGCGCCAGCACCGACGTGGGGGGCTCCTACAATGAGCAGTTCTTC; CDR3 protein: CASTDVGGSYNEQFF
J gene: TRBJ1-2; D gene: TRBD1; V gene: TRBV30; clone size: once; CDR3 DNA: TGTGCCTCCTTAACCCAGGGGGTACCTATGTTGGGCTACACCTTC; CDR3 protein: CASLTQGVPMLGYTF
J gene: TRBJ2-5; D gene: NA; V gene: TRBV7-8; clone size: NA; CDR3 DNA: TGTGCCAGCAGCCGCGGACTAACTCGGGAGACCCAGTACTTC; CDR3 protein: CASSRGLTRETQYF
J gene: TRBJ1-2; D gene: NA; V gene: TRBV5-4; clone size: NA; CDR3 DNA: TGTGCCAGCAGCTTAACCCGGACAGACGGTTATGGCTACACCTTC; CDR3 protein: CASSLTRTDGYGYTF
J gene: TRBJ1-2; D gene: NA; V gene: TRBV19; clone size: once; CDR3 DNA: TGTGCCAGTAGTGTGGTAGGGGCCGGGGGCTACACCTTC; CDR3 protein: CASSVVGAGGYTF
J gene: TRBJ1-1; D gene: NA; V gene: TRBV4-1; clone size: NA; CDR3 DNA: TGCGCCAGCAGCCAAGATCCGACAGGTTTGGCTTTCTTT; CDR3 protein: CASSQDPTGLAFF
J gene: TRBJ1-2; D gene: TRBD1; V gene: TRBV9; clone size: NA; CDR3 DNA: TGTGCCAGCAGCGTAATGGGACAGGACTATGGCTACACCTTC; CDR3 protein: CASSVMGQDYGYTF